The rows below give T cell receptor beta chains drawn from one sample of a study of cytomegalovirus exposure and HLA in healthy donors. The method was immunoSEQ multiplex PCR; TCRdb's version includes in-frame clones alone and lacks a portion of them. The sample records 150,000 to 200,000 clones, around 85% being singletons. Sequencing was performed on PBMCs. These receptors all stem from a man aged 18 to 29 in good health and CMV-seropositive. CDR3s include the opening cysteine and the closing phenylalanine or tryptophan. Fields, in order: CDR3 DNA, CDR3 protein, D gene, V gene, J gene. The D gene is left open where the match is weak.

CDR3 DNA: TGTGCCAGCATAACTAGCGGGGGGCAAGAGACCCAGTACTTC; CDR3 protein: CASITSGGQETQYF; D gene: TRBD2; V gene: TRBV25-1; J gene: TRBJ2-5
CDR3 DNA: TGTGCCAGCGGGGACAGGGACAACTATGGCTACACCTTC; CDR3 protein: CASGDRDNYGYTF; D gene: TRBD1; V gene: TRBV6-6; J gene: TRBJ1-2
CDR3 DNA: TGTGCCAGCAGCTTAACCGGGAGGAGCTCAGATACGCAGTATTTT; CDR3 protein: CASSLTGRSSDTQYF; D gene: TRBD2; V gene: TRBV7-3; J gene: TRBJ2-3
CDR3 DNA: TGTGCCAGCAGCGCCCCAGCCCGAGCAGCGTCTAACTATGGCTACACCTTC; CDR3 protein: CASSAPARAASNYGYTF; D gene: -; V gene: TRBV9; J gene: TRBJ1-2
CDR3 DNA: TGCGCCAGCAACCAGCAGGGGAAGCCCTACGAGCAGTACTTC; CDR3 protein: CASNQQGKPYEQYF; D gene: -; V gene: TRBV5-1; J gene: TRBJ2-7
CDR3 DNA: TGCGCCAGCAGCAGACCCGGGACAGGGGACTCCTACGAGCAGTACTTC; CDR3 protein: CASSRPGTGDSYEQYF; D gene: TRBD1; V gene: TRBV5-1; J gene: TRBJ2-7
CDR3 DNA: TGTGCCAGCAGCTTAGGGGGAGGACAGGGCCCAAACACTGAAGCTTTCTTT; CDR3 protein: CASSLGGGQGPNTEAFF; D gene: TRBD1; V gene: TRBV7-2; J gene: TRBJ1-1
CDR3 DNA: TGTGCCAGCAGCGGAGGGACAGGGTTTTCGCGGGGAAGCAATCAGCCCCAGCATTTT; CDR3 protein: CASSGGTGFSRGSNQPQHF; D gene: TRBD1; V gene: TRBV5-5; J gene: TRBJ1-5
CDR3 DNA: TGTGCCTGGAGTGTAGTTATCAGGGACAGTCAAAAAAAGGGGTCCTACAATGAGCAGTTCTTC; CDR3 protein: CAWSVVIRDSQKKGSYNEQFF; D gene: TRBD1; V gene: TRBV30; J gene: TRBJ2-1
CDR3 DNA: TGTGCTAGTGGTGGCGACAGGGAAGGGTATTCAGATACGCAGTATTTT; CDR3 protein: CASGGDREGYSDTQYF; D gene: TRBD1; V gene: TRBV12-5; J gene: TRBJ2-3
CDR3 DNA: TGTGCCAGCAGCGAGGGGGCGAGGCTCAATTCACCCCTCCACTTT; CDR3 protein: CASSEGARLNSPLHF; D gene: TRBD1; V gene: TRBV9; J gene: TRBJ1-6